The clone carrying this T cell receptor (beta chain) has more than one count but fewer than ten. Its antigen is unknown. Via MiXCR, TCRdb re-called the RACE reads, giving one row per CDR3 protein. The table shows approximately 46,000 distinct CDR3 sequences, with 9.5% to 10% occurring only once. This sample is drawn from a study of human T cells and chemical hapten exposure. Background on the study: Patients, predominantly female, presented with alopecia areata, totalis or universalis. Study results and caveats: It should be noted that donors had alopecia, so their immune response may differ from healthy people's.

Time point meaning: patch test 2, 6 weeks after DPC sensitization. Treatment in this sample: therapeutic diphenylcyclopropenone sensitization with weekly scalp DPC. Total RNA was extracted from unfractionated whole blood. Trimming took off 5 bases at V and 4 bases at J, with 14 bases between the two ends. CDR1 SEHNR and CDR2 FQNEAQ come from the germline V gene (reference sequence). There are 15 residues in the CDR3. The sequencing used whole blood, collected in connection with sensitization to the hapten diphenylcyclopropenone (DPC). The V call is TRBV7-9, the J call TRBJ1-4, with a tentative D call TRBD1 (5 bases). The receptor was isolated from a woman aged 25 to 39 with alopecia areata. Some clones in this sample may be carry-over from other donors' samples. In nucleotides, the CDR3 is TGTGCCAGCAGCCGCGGCCGGGACGATAATGAAAAACTGTTTTTT. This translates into CASSRGRDDNEKLFF.